This entry features one T cell receptor beta chain sequence. Its antigen remains undetermined. No per-base quality is available; no much larger clone lies one base away. The germline V gene supplies CDR1 SGHRS and CDR2 YFSETQ. From its cysteine to its phenylalanine, the CDR3 spans 15 amino acids. Left in the record is the CDR3 DNA by itself, 45 bases read in frame from the first base. V has 4 bases trimmed and J has 10 bases trimmed; junction bases matching no gene number 13. Using the deep immunoSEQ assay, TCR CDR3 regions were amplified from genomic DNA by multiplex PCR. Genomic DNA extracted from each cell subset was distributed evenly over all wells of several immunoSEQ 96-well plates, and each plate served as one replicate. Each replicate PCR for sorted subsets received 150 to 250 ng genomic DNA, equal to some 32,000 T cell genomes. Purified libraries were quantified with a Qubit 3.0 fluorometer, sized on a Bioanalyzer 2100, and re-quantified with the KAPA Library Quantification kit. Every immunoSEQ 96-well plate was sequenced on a separate single-read 150-cycle Illumina NextSeq 550 flow cell. The authors processed their data as follows. Because only junctional sequences without quality scores were contained in the immunoSEQ output, filtering matching that applied to full-length reads could not be performed. Sequences were annotated with PyIR, a Python wrapper for IgBLAST v1.9, and V/J genes and CDR3 were assigned using IMGT germline references. Reads with weak V/J assignments (E-value above 1e-6), missing CDR3, stop codons, out-of-frame junctions, or ambiguous translated residues were removed. V3J clonotypes were defined as sequences sharing an identical inferred V gene, J gene, and CDR3 amino acid sequence. Percentage overlap between repertoires was calculated by dividing the number of shared unique clonotypes by the size of the smaller repertoire. Three approaches were used to assess repertoire richness: RTK rarefaction, the Chao1 estimator, and Recon v2.1 estimates of unobserved clonotypes. OLGA was used to compute generation probabilities for all TCRbeta clonotypes that the gDNA method yielded from a handful of donors. TCRdb took over this immuneACCESS table, retaining in-frame rearrangements with V and J assigned. Such tables are incomplete; in checked studies, under half of the missing clones stem from an unresolved V gene, and the remainder is unexplained. That table gives V, J and clone size, and the DNA gave D and trimming. This sample lists 1.5 million to 2.5 million clones; about 95% were detected once. The biggest ten clones account for more than 0.95% of the sample.

CD8 naive samples were CD45RO-negative cells positively selected for CCR7, giving a CD45RA+CCR7+ population that excluded TemRA cells. The donors were healthy, HIV-negative adults who had no recently reported acute infections or vaccinations. Only Caucasian adults living in Nashville, Tennessee, USA were represented among the donors. After blood collection by leukapheresis, PBMCs were isolated using Ficoll-Histopaque density gradient centrifugation and then cryopreserved in the vapor phase of liquid nitrogen. Purity and quantity of every magnetically sorted T cell population were checked by analytical flow cytometry. Each sorted fraction had its genomic DNA isolated and then quantified by UV absorbance on a Nanodrop 2000c. The sample originates from a study of shared clonotypes between healthy human individuals (dated by TCRdb to 2019 to 2021). As for the study more broadly: A couple of women and a few men aged 18 to 49 years were included in the cohort. For each donor, three plates each were used for CD4 naive and CD4 memory, two plates were used for CD8 naive, and one plate was used for CD8 memory. Blood TCR repertoires of four to six healthy adults were deeply sequenced to estimate repertoire size and the extent of clonotype sharing between individuals. To increase sequencing depth and limit assay-specific biases, TCR repertoire library preparation and sequencing were carried out by different laboratories using diverse techniques. Each donor's leukapheresis produced roughly between roughly 0.85 and 10 billion PBMCs.

Broad study findings and their caveats: Pairwise subsampling led to the expectation that sequencing depth would affect the degree of clonotype sharing among donors. Compared with non-shared clonotypes, clonotypes shared by all four sorted-subset donors had higher generation probabilities. About 5% of naive CD4, 3.5% of naive CD8, 2% to 2.5% of memory CD4, and about 0.4% of memory CD8 clonotypes were shared across several donors. Incomplete sequencing was indicated by rarefaction of sorted-subset datasets, despite the large sequencing depth. Naive subsets generally had larger estimated clonotype richness than memory subsets did. Sampling was restricted to blood, and TCR repertoires in tissues likely differ from the TCR repertoires found in blood. The genetic and exposure-history diversity represented was limited by the small number of donors.

The chain is encoded by TRBV5-1 joined to TRBJ2-1, with 8 bases in between that match TRBD1. Sequenced sample: naive CD8+ T cells sorted from blood. The cell subset or site label of this sample denotes: CD45RA+CCR7+. The clonotype originates from a man aged 18-30 years in good health. The DNA sequence follows: TGCGCCAGCAGCCTTGACAGGGGAGCGGAACGGGAGCAGTTCTTC. Its product reads: CASSLDRGAEREQFF.